Listed below are T cell receptor beta chains from one sample, sequenced in a study of T-cell reconstitution after alpha-beta-depleted transplantation in children. MiXCR, run by TCRdb on the PCR reads, gives a single entry per CDR3 protein. The sample lists about 540,000 distinct CDR3 sequences; approximately 16% were seen once. The sample in question was PBMCs from the stem cell graft donor, obtained from the stem cell graft. Receptor source: a human donor who donated a stem cell graft to a child with acute lymphoblastic leukemia. Both conserved end residues are part of each CDR3. The D gene is left open where the match is weak. Size is omitted from some rows. Given values are once, few, many or a class for expanded clones.

few | . | TRBJ2-7 | TRBV29-1 | TGCAGCGCCGCTGTGACCTACGAGCAGTACTTC | CSAAVTYEQYF
. | TRBD2 | TRBJ2-1 | TRBV12-3/TRBV12-4 | TGTGCCAGCAGTGCCACCGGGACTAGCGGGAGGCAGTTCTTC | CASSATGTSGRQFF
many | . | TRBJ1-6 | TRBV10-2 | TGCGCCAGCACCGAGTCCACGGGTAATTCACCCCTCCACTTT | CASTESTGNSPLHF
. | . | TRBJ2-7 | TRBV29-1 | TGCAGCGTTACAGGCCAGGACTGGTCCTACGAGCAGTACTTC | CSVTGQDWSYEQYF
few | TRBD2 | TRBJ2-7 | TRBV5-1 | TGCGCCAGCAGCCTTCGACTAGCGTCCCAGCGGTACGAGCAGTACTTC | CASSLRLASQRYEQYF
few | . | TRBJ2-1 | TRBV11-1 | TGTGCCAGCAGCCCCCAGGGGCTTCGTAGCGGCGTTAGCTCCTACAATGAGCAGTTCTTC | CASSPQGLRSGVSSYNEQFF
few | . | TRBJ2-7 | TRBV6-2/TRBV6-3 | TGTGCCAGCAGTTACGGTCAGCGGACCTACGAGCAGTACTTC | CASSYGQRTYEQYF
few | TRBD2 | TRBJ2-1 | TRBV7-6 | TGTGCCAGCGCTGCCCCCGGGGTGGTAGCGGGACATAACGAGCAGTTCTTC | CASAAPGVVAGHNEQFF
. | . | TRBJ2-7 | TRBV7-2 | TGTGCCAGCAGCCTGGACGCCCCGGGGTTAGGCGAGCAGTACTTC | CASSLDAPGLGEQYF
. | TRBD2 | TRBJ2-7 | TRBV7-9 | TGTGCCAGCAGGGGGCGGGAGCCCTACGAGCAGTACTTC | CASRGREPYEQYF
few | . | TRBJ2-2 | TRBV3-1 | TGTGCCAGCAGTCATCAGTATTCGAACACCGGGGAGCTGTTTTTT | CASSHQYSNTGELFF
few | TRBD1 | TRBJ1-5 | TRBV28 | TGTGCCAGCAGTTTCCCCGGGACAGGGAAAGAGCCCCAGCATTTT | CASSFPGTGKEPQHF
. | . | TRBJ2-3 | TRBV2 | TGTGCCAGCAGCCTCAATTCCAGGGCTGATACGCAGTATTTT | CASSLNSRADTQYF
. | TRBD1 | TRBJ1-1 | TRBV12-3/TRBV12-4 | TGTGCCAGCAGTCCCAGCGGGGGGACAGCGAACACTGAAGCTTTCTTT | CASSPSGGTANTEAFF
few | . | TRBJ1-2 | TRBV6-1 | TGTGCCAGCAGAATTGTGGGAATAAGGTGCTACACCTTC | CASRIVGIRCYTF
. | TRBD2 | TRBJ2-3 | TRBV24-1 | TGTGCCACCAGTGACTCCGGGACTAGTCCCGCCCGGGATACGCAGTATTTT | CATSDSGTSPARDTQYF
. | TRBD1 | TRBJ1-1 | TRBV5-6 | TGTGCCAGCAGTCTCCTTAGACAGGGGGGCACTGAAGCTTTCTTT | CASSLLRQGGTEAFF
few | TRBD2 | TRBJ2-7 | TRBV7-8 | TGTGCCAGCGCCACTGAGGCGGGGGACCTTTACGAGCAGTACTTC | CASATEAGDLYEQYF
. | TRBD1 | TRBJ2-7 | TRBV11-2 | TGTGCCAGCAGACCTCCGACAGGGCATTACTCCTACGAGCAGTACTTC | CASRPPTGHYSYEQYF
. | TRBD2 | TRBJ2-1 | TRBV5-5 | TGTGCCAGCAGCGGGGGACTAGCGGTTAACAATGAGCAGTTCTTC | CASSGGLAVNNEQFF
few | . | TRBJ1-1 | TRBV6-1 | TGTGCCAGCAGCGGAGAGGGCCTACCCTTCACTGAAGCTTTCTTT | CASSGEGLPFTEAFF
. | TRBD1 | TRBJ1-2 | TRBV20-1 | TGCAGTGCTAAATCGGACAGGGGGAATGGCTACACCTTC | CSAKSDRGNGYTF
many | TRBD2 | TRBJ2-3 | TRBV6-1 | TGTGCCAGCAGGCCAACAGCGGGAGAACCAGATACGCAGTATTTT | CASRPTAGEPDTQYF
once | TRBD2 | TRBJ2-3 | TRBV2 | TGTGCCACCCCTAGCGGGAGGAACACAGATACGCAGTATTTT | CATPSGRNTDTQYF
. | . | TRBJ2-1 | TRBV7-3 | TGTGCCAGCAGCAAACAGTCGGACAATGAGCAGTTCTTC | CASSKQSDNEQFF
. | TRBD1 | TRBJ1-4 | TRBV12-3/TRBV12-4 | TGTGCCAGCAGTTCTCGTGACAGGGGGGAGGAAAAACTGTTTTTT | CASSSRDRGEEKLFF
few | TRBD2 | TRBJ2-7 | TRBV20-1 | TGCAGTGCTAGAGACCCGGCGAAGGTTAGCGGGAGGCTCTACGAGCAGTACTTC | CSARDPAKVSGRLYEQYF
few | . | TRBJ2-2 | TRBV4-1 | TGCGCCAGCAGCCAAGTACCGAACACCGGGGAGCTGTTTTTT | CASSQVPNTGELFF
few | . | TRBJ2-7 | TRBV5-1 | TGCGCCAGCAGCTCCGACAGGAGACCGACCTACGAGCAGTACTTC | CASSSDRRPTYEQYF
few | . | TRBJ1-2 | TRBV18 | TGTGCCAGCTCACCCAGACAGGCCTACTATGGCTACACCTTC | CASSPRQAYYGYTF
few | TRBD1 | TRBJ2-2 | TRBV20-1 | TGCAGTACACAGGGGGCTGCCGGGGAGCTGTTTTTT | CSTQGAAGELFF
few | TRBD1 | TRBJ2-2 | TRBV9 | TGTGCCAGCAGCGCGACAGGGGTCACCGGGGAGCTGTTTTTT | CASSATGVTGELFF
. | TRBD2 | TRBJ2-2 | TRBV24-1 | TGTGCCACCAGTGACACTAGCGGGAGGTTCACCGGGGAGCTGTTTTTT | CATSDTSGRFTGELFF
few | TRBD1 | TRBJ2-3 | TRBV20-1 | TGCAGTGCTAGAGAGGGGACAGGGAAAGGTGCAGATACGCAGTATTTT | CSAREGTGKGADTQYF
few | TRBD1 | TRBJ1-1 | TRBV20-1 | TGCAGTGCGAAGAAACAGGGGTTGGCTGAAGCTTTCTTT | CSAKKQGLAEAFF
few | . | TRBJ2-1 | TRBV7-2 | TGTGCCAGCAGCGCCGGGCAGACAGGCCCCTACAATGAGCAGTTCTTC | CASSAGQTGPYNEQFF
. | TRBD2 | TRBJ2-1 | TRBV29-1 | TGCAGCGTTCGCCGGGGGGGGCTAGCGGGGCGATACGGTGAGCAGTTCTTC | CSVRRGGLAGRYGEQFF
. | . | TRBJ1-4 | TRBV7-9 | TGTGCCAGCAGCTTAGATATGATTAATGAAAAACTGTTTTTT | CASSLDMINEKLFF
few | TRBD1 | TRBJ2-7 | TRBV7-3 | TGTGCCAGCAGCTCGGGACAGGGACCCTCCGAGCAGTACTTC | CASSSGQGPSEQYF
. | . | TRBJ2-3 | TRBV7-9 | TGTGCCAGCAGGGATGGGGCAGGGGATACGCAGTATTTT | CASRDGAGDTQYF
few | TRBD1 | TRBJ2-7 | TRBV27 | TGTGCCAGCAGAGAGACAGGGGGACACAGAGGGCAGTACTTC | CASRETGGHRGQYF